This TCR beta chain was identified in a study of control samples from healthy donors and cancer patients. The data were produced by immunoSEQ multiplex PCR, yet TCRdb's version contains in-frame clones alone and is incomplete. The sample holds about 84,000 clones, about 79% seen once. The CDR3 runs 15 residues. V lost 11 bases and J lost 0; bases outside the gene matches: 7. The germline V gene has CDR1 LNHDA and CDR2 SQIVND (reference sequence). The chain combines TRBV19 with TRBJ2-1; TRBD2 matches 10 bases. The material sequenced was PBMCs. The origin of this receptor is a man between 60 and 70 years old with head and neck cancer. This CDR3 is CASRTSGSSYNEQFF. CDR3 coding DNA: TGTGCCTCCCGGACTAGCGGCAGCTCCTACAATGAGCAGTTCTTC.